Detailed here is one T cell receptor beta chain. Its antigen is unknown. The CDR3 length is 18 residues. With 0 bases clipped from V and 5 bases from J, the junction kept 12 bases outside the gene matches. Germline V gene lookup returns CDR1 MGHRA and CDR2 YSYEKL. These data come from a study of CD8+ T cells in alopecia areata. As for the study in general: For the treated group, dosing was oral tofacitinib at 5 to 10 mg twice daily. Dosing spanned 6 to 18 months on tofacitinib, then 6 months off drug.

Study-wide results and limits: Higher clonality and more expanded CD8+ clones appeared in lesional than normal scalp.

TCR sequencing used cDNA made by reverse transcription of extracted RNA. The table came from immunoSEQ multiplex PCR; TCRdb's copy has only in-frame clones and leaves some out. The sample consists of around 140,000 clones, roughly 50% of them appearing once. In alopecia areata patients, both lesional scalp punch biopsies and peripheral blood were collected. J is TRBJ1-2 and V is TRBV4-1; the match to TRBD1 covers 10 bases. Source material: CD4+ T cells sorted from blood. This clonotype was obtained from a human donor with alopecia areata. The DNA of the CDR3 is TGCGCCAGCAGCCAAGACCGGGACAGGGGCCCGCATTATTATGGCTACACCTTC. Its translation: CASSQDRDRGPHYYGYTF.